Following are 16 T cell receptor beta chains from one sample sequenced in a study of T-cell memory formation after mild COVID-19. TCRdb ran MiXCR on the 5' RACE reads and lists one entry per CDR3 protein. The repertoire has fewer than 350,000 distinct CDR3 sequences, approximately 18% of them found once; the top ten carry roughly 23%. Sequencing used PBMCs or a T cell subset sorted from them (not recorded which). These receptors were taken from a young man who had mild COVID-19 (a few samples of this study predate the infection). Cell type and time point are not known.

This chain uses TRBV20-1 with TRBJ1-2; 8 bases map to TRBD1. V lost 7 bases to trimming and J lost 2 bases; unmatched junction nucleotides: 6. Germline V gene lookup returns CDR1 DFQATT and CDR2 SNEGSKA (reference sequence). This CDR3 has 13 amino acids. CDR3 region: CSVLQGVNYGYTF. CDR3 bases: TGCAGTGTTTTACAGGGGGTCAACTATGGCTACACCTTC.

This chain links TRBV12-3 or TRBV12-4 with TRBJ1-4, with 8 bases lining up with TRBD1. This CDR3 has 14 amino acids. Unmatched junction bases numbered 9, after V lost 5 bases and J lost 10 bases. The CDR3 protein is CASSTRGQGGKLFF. The CDR3, as DNA: TGTGCCAGCAGTACCAGGGGGCAGGGGGGAAAACTGTTTTTT.

The V and J genes are TRBV7-8 and TRBJ2-1; 8 bases are a match to TRBD2. This CDR3 region has 15 residues. V gave up 6 bases and J gave up 8 bases; unmatched junction bases: 12. The germline CDR1 and CDR2 sequences are SGHVS and FQNEAQ. CDR3 sequence (DNA): TGTGCCAGCAGTCTTGGGGCGGGGGGCTCCTATGAGCAGTTCTTC. Its protein is CASSLGAGGSYEQFF.

This clonotype has only a few counts. This chain joins TRBV10-3 and TRBJ2-7; TRBD1 agrees at 11 bases. The V segment lost 6 bases and the J segment 3 bases; nucleotides outside the gene matches: 1. The CDR3 totals 13 residues. CDR1 and CDR2 (germline): ENHRY, SYGVKD. The CDR3 coding sequence is TGTGCCATCAGGGGGACAGGGGGCTACGAGCAGTACTTC. Protein sequence: CAIRGTGGYEQYF.

This clonotype was recorded many times. The rearrangement links TRBV12-3 or TRBV12-4 to TRBJ2-3; D gene uncertain. Trimming pared 2 bases from V and 4 bases from J, leaving 7 bases between. This CDR3 spans 13 amino acids. CDR3 DNA sequence: TGTGCCAGCAGTTTATCCGGGTCAGATACGCAGTATTTT. It translates to CASSLSGSDTQYF.

CDR3: CASSQLAGRDTQYF. The CDR3, as DNA: TGTGCCAGCAGTCAACTAGCGGGGAGGGATACGCAGTATTTT. The chain couples TRBV11-2 to TRBJ2-3; 10 bases line up with TRBD2. Losses at the gene ends were 6 bases for V and 6 bases for J; bases not matched to a gene: 6. The CDR3 has 14 residues. CDR1 is SGHAT and CDR2 is FQNNGV in the germline V gene. The variable domain in full, completed from reference TRBV11-2 and TRBJ2-3, reads EAGVAQSPRYKIIEKRQSVAFWCNPISGHATLYWYQQILGQGPKLLIQFQNNGVVDDSQLPKDRFSAERLKGVDSTLKIQPAKLEDSAVYLCASSQLAGRDTQYFGPGTRLTVL.

This clonotype was counted many times. Written as DNA, the CDR3 is TGCAGCGTGGCTTCCGGGACAGGGAACGATGAGCAGTACTTC. Its translation: CSVASGTGNDEQYF. This chain joins TRBV29-1 and TRBJ2-7, with 9 bases that match TRBD1. This CDR3 contains 14 residues. V lost 6 bases and J lost 7; bases outside the gene matches: 13. Per germline, CDR1 SQVTM and CDR2 ANQGSEA.

CDR3 nucleotide sequence: TGTGCCAGCAGCTTAGGACAGGAGAGACAGCCGAGAACTGGCTACACCTTC. It translates to CASSLGQERQPRTGYTF. The rearrangement joins TRBV7-2 to TRBJ1-2; D might be TRBD1 (6 bases). The germline V and J ends were trimmed by 1 base and 7 bases, with 22 bases remaining between them. Germline CDR1 is SGHTA and CDR2 is FQGNSA. CDR3 size: 17 residues.

This clonotype occurred a few times. The V call is TRBV7-2, the J call TRBJ1-2; maybe TRBD1 (6 bases). This CDR3 has 14 residues. Germline loops: CDR1 SGHTA, CDR2 FQGNSA. V dropped 5 bases and J dropped 3 bases, with 13 bases sitting between them. The CDR3 loop is CASSPTGRDYGYTF. The CDR3 DNA follows: TGTGCCAGCAGCCCAACAGGGAGAGACTATGGCTACACCTTC. Full variable domain (missing parts from reference TRBV7-2 and TRBJ1-2): GAGVSQSPSNKVTEKGKDVELRCDPISGHTALYWYRQSLGQGLEFLIYFQGNSAPDKSGLPSDRFSAERTGGSVSTLTIQRTQQEDSAVYLCASSPTGRDYGYTFGSGTRLTVV.

This clonotype came up a few times. CDR3 bases: TGTGCCAGCAGTTTTTGGCTTAATGAGCAGTTCTTC. Encoded protein: CASSFWLNEQFF. The chain couples TRBV12-3 or TRBV12-4 to TRBJ2-1; D call uncertain. V was shortened by 3 bases and J by 7 bases, with 7 bases between the two germline ends. The CDR3 has 12 amino acids.

This clonotype was detected a few times. Here the CDR3 reads CASSLISGERTDTQYF. As DNA, the CDR3 is TGTGCCAGCAGCCTGATAAGCGGGGAGCGCACAGATACGCAGTATTTT. The chain carries TRBV7-9 and TRBJ2-3; 7 bases match TRBD2. The germline V gene encodes CDR1 SEHNR and CDR2 FQNEAQ (reference sequence). V lost 5 bases and J lost 1; bases outside the gene matches: 9. CDR3 length: 16 residues.

V usage is TRBV6-2 or TRBV6-3 and J usage is TRBJ1-2; no firm D call. The V end was cut by 5 bases, the J end by 5 bases, with 3 bases between. CDR3 size: 10 residues. In germline, CDR1 is MNHEY, CDR2 SVGEGT. This CDR3 reads CASSHYGYTF. For the CDR3, the DNA is TGTGCCAGCAGTCATTATGGCTACACCTTC.

The chain combines TRBV5-1 with TRBJ2-2; D ambiguous. Germline CDR1 and CDR2: SGHRS and YFSETQ. This CDR3 has 15 amino acids. V lost 0 bases and J 0 bases, leaving 6 bases between the germline ends. CDR3 bases: TGCGCCAGCAGCTTGGTCCAGCCGAACACCGGGGAGCTGTTTTTT. This codes for CASSLVQPNTGELFF.

This clonotype was seen at least ten times. V gene TRBV6-6 combines with J gene TRBJ2-3, with a tentative D call TRBD1 (6 bases). CDR1 is MNHNY, CDR2 SVGAGI, per germline (reference sequence). Trimming cost V 5 bases and J 0 bases, with 21 bases left between them. The CDR3 spans 18 residues. Here the CDR3 DNA reads TGTGCCAGCAGTACGGTACGAGAACAGGGACCGAGCACAGATACGCAGTATTTT. Translation: CASSTVREQGPSTDTQYF.

In its sample, this clonotype was seen a few times. This chain joins TRBV10-3 and TRBJ2-5, with TRBD1 as a possible D gene (6 bases). Germline V gene data show CDR1 as ENHRY and CDR2 as SYGVKD. The V and J ends lost 5 bases and 1 base respectively, with 11 bases between them. The CDR3 runs to 14 residues. CDR3 sequence: CAISRQGPQETQYF. The CDR3 nucleotides read TGTGCCATCAGTCGGCAGGGGCCCCAAGAGACCCAGTACTTC.

This clonotype was seen a handful of times. The chain links TRBV7-9 to TRBJ2-7; D tentatively reads TRBD1 or TRBD2 (5 bases each). The ends were cut back, 1 base at V and 2 bases at J, with 12 bases in the middle. The CDR3 contains 15 residues. Germline lookup yields CDR1 SEHNR and CDR2 FQNEAQ (reference sequence). The CDR3 here is CASSLEQGVTYEQYF. The CDR3 coding sequence is TGTGCCAGCAGCTTAGAGCAGGGAGTGACCTACGAGCAGTACTTC.